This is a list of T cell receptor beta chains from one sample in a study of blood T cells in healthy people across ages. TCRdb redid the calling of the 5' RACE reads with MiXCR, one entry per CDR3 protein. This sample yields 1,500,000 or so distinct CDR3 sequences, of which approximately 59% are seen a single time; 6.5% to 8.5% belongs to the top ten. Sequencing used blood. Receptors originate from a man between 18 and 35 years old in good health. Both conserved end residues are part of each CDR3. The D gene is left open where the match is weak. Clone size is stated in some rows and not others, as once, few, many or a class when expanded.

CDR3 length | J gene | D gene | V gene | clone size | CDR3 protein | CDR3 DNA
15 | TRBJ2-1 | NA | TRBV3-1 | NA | CASSQEGQTYNEQFF | TGTGCCAGCAGCCAAGAGGGACAAACCTACAATGAGCAGTTCTTC
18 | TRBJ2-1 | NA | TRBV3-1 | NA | CASSQTGGAGGSYNEQFF | TGTGCCAGCAGCCAAACAGGGGGCGCGGGGGGGTCCTACAATGAGCAGTTCTTC
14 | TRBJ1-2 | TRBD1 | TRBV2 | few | CASSWTGRNYGYTF | TGTGCCAGCAGTTGGACAGGGAGGAACTATGGCTACACCTTC
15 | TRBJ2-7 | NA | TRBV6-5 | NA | CASSSPGSSTYEQYF | TGTGCCAGCAGTTCCCCGGGTAGCAGCACCTACGAGCAGTACTTC
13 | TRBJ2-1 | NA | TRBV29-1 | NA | CSVEIQGKNEQFF | TGCAGCGTCGAAATACAGGGCAAGAATGAGCAGTTCTTC
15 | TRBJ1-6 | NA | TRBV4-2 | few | CASSQGGRLNSPLHF | TGTGCCAGCAGCCAAGGGGGACGGCTTAATTCACCCCTCCACTTT
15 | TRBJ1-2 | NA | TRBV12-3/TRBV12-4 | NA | CASSINTARKYGYTF | TGTGCCAGCAGTATTAACACTGCGAGGAAGTATGGCTACACCTTC
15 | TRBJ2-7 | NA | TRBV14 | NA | CASSPHPTSSYEQYF | TGTGCCAGCAGCCCCCACCCGACTAGCTCCTACGAGCAGTACTTC
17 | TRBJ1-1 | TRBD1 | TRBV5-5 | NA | CASSSRTGGVSGTEAFF | TGTGCCAGCAGCTCGAGGACAGGGGGCGTCTCAGGCACTGAAGCTTTCTTT
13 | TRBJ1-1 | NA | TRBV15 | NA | CAASREGNTEAFF | TGTGCCGCCAGCAGAGAGGGTAACACTGAAGCTTTCTTT
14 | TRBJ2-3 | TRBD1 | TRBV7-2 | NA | CASSPGTGADTQYF | TGTGCCAGCAGCCCCGGGACAGGGGCAGATACGCAGTATTTT
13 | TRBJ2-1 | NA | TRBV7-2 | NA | CASSRGWRYEQFF | TGTGCCAGCAGCCGTGGCTGGCGCTATGAGCAGTTCTTC
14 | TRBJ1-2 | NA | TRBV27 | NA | CASSWRGLVYGYTF | TGTGCCAGCAGTTGGAGAGGGCTCGTCTATGGCTACACCTTC
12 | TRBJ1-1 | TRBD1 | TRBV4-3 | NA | CASGDRATEAFF | TGCGCCAGCGGGGACAGGGCCACTGAAGCTTTCTTT
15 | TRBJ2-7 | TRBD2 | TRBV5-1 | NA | CASSYLAGKAYEQYF | TGCGCCAGCAGTTACCTAGCGGGCAAGGCCTACGAGCAGTACTTC
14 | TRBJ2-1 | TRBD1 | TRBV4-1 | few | CASSHPRGRNEQFF | TGCGCCAGCAGCCACCCTAGGGGGCGCAATGAGCAGTTCTTC
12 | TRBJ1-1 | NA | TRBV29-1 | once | CSVCQMNTEAFF | TGCAGCGTTTGTCAGATGAACACTGAAGCTTTCTTT
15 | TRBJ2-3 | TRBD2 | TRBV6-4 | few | CASSEAGESADTQYF | TGTGCCAGCAGTGAGGCGGGAGAATCCGCAGATACGCAGTATTTT
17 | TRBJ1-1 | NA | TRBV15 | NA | CATSRDGEDSQYTEAFF | TGTGCCACCAGCAGAGATGGTGAGGACAGCCAGTACACTGAAGCTTTCTTT
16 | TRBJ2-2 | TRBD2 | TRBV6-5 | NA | CASSRPSGSDTGELFF | TGTGCCAGCAGCCGTCCTAGCGGGAGTGACACCGGGGAGCTGTTTTTT
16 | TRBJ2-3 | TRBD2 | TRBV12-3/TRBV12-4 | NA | CASSFVSRGGTDTQYF | TGTGCCAGCAGTTTCGTCTCGCGGGGGGGCACAGATACGCAGTATTTT
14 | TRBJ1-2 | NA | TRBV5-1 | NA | CASSSGDLEYGYTF | TGCGCCAGCAGCTCAGGGGATTTGGAATATGGCTACACCTTC
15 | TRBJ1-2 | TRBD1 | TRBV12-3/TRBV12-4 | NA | CASSPTRQGPYGYTF | TGTGCCAGCAGTCCCACTCGACAGGGCCCGTATGGCTACACCTTC
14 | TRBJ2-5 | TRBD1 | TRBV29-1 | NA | CSVGDREGRETQYF | TGCAGCGTTGGGGACAGGGAAGGGCGAGAGACCCAGTACTTC
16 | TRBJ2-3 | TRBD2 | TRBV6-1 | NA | CASSESGLGRTDTQYF | TGTGCCAGCAGTGAAAGTGGACTAGGGCGCACAGATACGCAGTATTTT
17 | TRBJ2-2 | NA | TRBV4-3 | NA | CASSPFMATGNTGELFF | TGCGCCAGCAGTCCCTTTATGGCGACAGGGAACACCGGGGAGCTGTTTTTT
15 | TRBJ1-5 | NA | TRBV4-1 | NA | CASSQVMGLYQPQHF | TGCGCCAGCAGCCAAGTGATGGGCCTCTATCAGCCCCAGCATTTT
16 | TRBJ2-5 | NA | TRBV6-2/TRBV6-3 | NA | CASRPDRPENQETQYF | TGTGCCAGCAGGCCCGACCGCCCCGAAAACCAAGAGACCCAGTACTTC
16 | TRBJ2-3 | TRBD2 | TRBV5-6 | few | CASSLPGLAGVDTQYF | TGTGCCAGCAGCCTCCCCGGCCTAGCGGGAGTCGATACGCAGTATTTT
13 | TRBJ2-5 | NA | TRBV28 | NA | CASSFRWEETQYF | TGTGCCAGCAGTTTCAGGTGGGAAGAGACCCAGTACTTC
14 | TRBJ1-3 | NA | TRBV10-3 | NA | CAIGSDISGNTIYF | TGTGCCATCGGTTCAGATATCTCTGGAAACACCATATATTTT
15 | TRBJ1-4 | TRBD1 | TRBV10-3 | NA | CAISQGTGANEKLFF | TGTGCCATCAGTCAGGGGACAGGGGCTAATGAAAAACTGTTTTTT
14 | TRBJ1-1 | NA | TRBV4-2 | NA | CASSQFGGNTEAFF | TGTGCCAGCAGCCAATTTGGGGGGAACACTGAAGCTTTCTTT
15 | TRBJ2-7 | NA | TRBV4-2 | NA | CASSQDSWTDYEQYF | TGTGCCAGCAGCCAAGACTCTTGGACAGACTACGAGCAGTACTTC
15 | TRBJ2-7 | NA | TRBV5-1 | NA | CASSLRQGRPYEQYF | TGCGCCAGCAGCTTACGGCAGGGGCGACCCTACGAGCAGTACTTC
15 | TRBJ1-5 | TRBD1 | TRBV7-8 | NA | CASSPGPGGDSTQHF | TGTGCCAGCAGCCCCGGACCAGGGGGCGATTCGACCCAGCATTTT
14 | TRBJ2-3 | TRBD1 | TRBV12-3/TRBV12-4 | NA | CAGSTGVGTDTQYF | TGTGCCGGCAGTACAGGGGTCGGCACAGATACGCAGTATTTT
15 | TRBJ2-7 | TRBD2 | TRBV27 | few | CASSSPGEGIYEQYF | TGTGCCAGCAGTTCTCCGGGGGAGGGGATTTACGAGCAGTACTTC
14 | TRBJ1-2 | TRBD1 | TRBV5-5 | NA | CASSQPGQEVGYTF | TGTGCCAGCAGCCAACCGGGACAGGAAGTTGGCTACACCTTC
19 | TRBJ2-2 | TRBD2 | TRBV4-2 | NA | CASSHPGLAGGANTGELFF | TGTGCCAGCAGCCACCCGGGACTAGCGGGGGGAGCGAACACCGGGGAGCTGTTTTTT
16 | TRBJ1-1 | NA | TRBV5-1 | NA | CASSPAPYRGSTEAFF | TGCGCCAGCAGCCCTGCCCCCTACCGGGGAAGCACTGAAGCTTTCTTT